This T cell receptor beta chain was identified in a study of T cells in Graves' hyperthyroidism and ophthalmopathy. TCR beta CDR3 sequences were amplified from RNA transcripts. With the HTBI primer set, the TCR CDR3 went through a first round of RT-PCR. TCRdb reprocessed the multiplex PCR reads via MiXCR and lists one record per CDR3 protein. Altogether nearly 110,000 distinct CDR3 sequences are present, approximately 15% being singletons, with the ten largest covering 40% to 50%. The germline V and J ends were trimmed by 3 bases and 6 bases, with 13 bases remaining between them. CDR1 is KGHSH, CDR2 LQKENI, per germline. CDR3 size: 14 residues.

The chain carries TRBV18 and TRBJ2-3; the D call may be TRBD1 or TRBD2 (5 bases each). The sample was blood. This sequence originates from a woman in her fifties or sixties with Graves' hyperthyroidism. The CDR3 is CASSPSGSRDTQYF. The CDR3 DNA reads TGTGCCAGCTCACCTTCAGGGAGCAGGGATACGCAGTATTTT.